These 21 T cell receptor beta chains came from one sample sequenced in a study of blood T cells in healthy people across ages. With a J-beta primer mix and a sample-barcoded 5' primer, a second PCR ran about 7 to 12 cycles. Each CDR3 protein gets one entry after TCRdb re-called the 5' RACE reads with MiXCR. The sample has under 1,000,000 distinct CDR3 sequences; approximately 35% are singletons. Sequencing used blood. The receptors were gathered from a man aged 18 to 30 in good health.

This clonotype has a handful of counts. The V and J genes are TRBV7-2 and TRBJ1-1, with no clear D. The germline gives CDR1 SGHTA, CDR2 FQGNSA. The CDR3 consists of 14 residues. Trimming cost V 3 bases and J 4 bases, with 12 bases left between them. The CDR3 spells CASSFRGVGTEAFF. The DNA of the CDR3 is TGTGCCAGCAGCTTCCGGGGAGTCGGCACTGAAGCTTTCTTT.

V and J are TRBV7-8 and TRBJ2-1; no clear D. Germline CDR1 is SGHVS and CDR2 is FQNEAQ. There are 18 residues in the CDR3. Trimming pared 5 bases from V and 0 bases from J, leaving 20 bases between. The CDR3 region has the DNA TGTGCCAGCAGCGGGGTGCGGACGAGTACCAGCTCCTACAATGAGCAGTTCTTC. It codes for CASSGVRTSTSSYNEQFF.

For this clonotype: Compared with germline, one end of the junction differs, possibly owing to a read error. The chain recombines TRBV7-2 with TRBJ1-1; D remains ambiguous. Germline CDR1 reads SGHTA; CDR2 reads FQGNSA. This CDR3 is 15 amino acids long. This CDR3 is CASSLAPGSNAEAFF. The DNA of the CDR3 is TGTGCCAGCAGCTTAGCCCCGGGCTCGAACGCTGAAGCTTTCTTT. The complete variable domain, with remaining parts taken from reference TRBV7-2 and TRBJ1-1, reads GAGVSQSPSNKVTEKGKDVELRCDPISGHTALYWYRQSLGQGLEFLIYFQGNSAPDKSGLPSDRFSAERTGGSVSTLTIQRTQQEDSAVYLCASSLAPGSNAEAFFGQGTRLTVV.

V gene TRBV12-3 or TRBV12-4 combines with J gene TRBJ1-2; the match to TRBD1 covers 9 bases. Trimming removed 8 bases from V and 7 bases from J; junction bases left unmatched: 5. This CDR3 contains 12 residues. The CDR3 spells CASEDRGGGYTF. As DNA, the CDR3 is TGTGCCAGCGAAGACAGGGGGGGTGGCTACACCTTC.

This clonotype was seen only a few times. The gene calls are TRBV20-1 and TRBJ2-5; no definite D call. V lost 3 bases and J 0 bases, leaving 8 bases between the germline ends. The germline V gene encodes CDR1 DFQATT and CDR2 SNEGSKA (reference sequence). The CDR3 extends over 13 amino acids. CDR3 nucleotides: TGCAGTGCTAGCTACGGGTACCAAGAGACCCAGTACTTC. Translating it yields CSASYGYQETQYF.

The chain recombines TRBV7-2 with TRBJ2-7, with TRBD2 matching over 8 bases. Germline V gene sequence: CDR1 SGHTA, CDR2 FQGNSA. Trimming cost V 8 bases and J 7 bases; bases outside gene matches: 10. This CDR3 spans 13 amino acids. As DNA, the CDR3 is TGTGCCAGCGTCTGGCGGGGGGATAATGAGCAGTACTTC. Protein product: CASVWRGDNEQYF. Full variable domain (missing parts from reference TRBV7-2 and TRBJ2-7): GAGVSQSPSNKVTEKGKDVELRCDPISGHTALYWYRQSLGQGLEFLIYFQGNSAPDKSGLPSDRFSAERTGGSVSTLTIQRTQQEDSAVYLCASVWRGDNEQYFGPGTRLTVT.

This clonotype was seen at least ten times. V usage is TRBV7-2 and J usage is TRBJ1-2; 8 bases agree with TRBD1. This CDR3 spans 16 amino acids. Per the germline V gene, CDR1 is SGHTA and CDR2 is FQGNSA. V lost 4 bases and J lost 8; bases outside the gene matches: 15. The CDR3: CASSSPPGTGTFGYTF. CDR3 DNA sequence: TGTGCCAGCAGCTCCCCCCCCGGGACAGGCACCTTCGGCTACACCTTC.

This clonotype was recorded a few times. The chain links TRBV6-4 to TRBJ2-1; D may be TRBD1 or TRBD2 (5 bases each). Trimming removed 0 bases at V and 8 bases at J, with 14 bases between. From germline, CDR1 is MRHNA and CDR2 SNTAGT. This CDR3 contains 15 residues. The CDR3 nucleotides are TGTGCCAGCAGTGACTCGGGACGGAGTTTAGATGAGCAGTTCTTC. It specifies CASSDSGRSLDEQFF.

Concerning this clonotype itself: A much larger clone differs from this one at a single base, so this may be a read error. The genes are TRBV20-1 and TRBJ2-1; no clear D gene. The CDR3 sequence is 15 residues long. The germline V gene has CDR1 DFQATT and CDR2 SNEGSKA (reference sequence). V was trimmed by 1 base and J by 2 bases, leaving 12 bases between them. CDR3 nucleotide sequence: TGCAGTGCTAGAGCACCGGTCTCAACCTACAATGAGCAGTTCTTC. This codes for CSARAPVSTYNEQFF.

V is TRBV5-1 and J is TRBJ2-2; D gene ambiguous. V shed 4 bases and J shed 2 bases, with 18 bases lying between them. Germline V gives CDR1 SGHRS, CDR2 YFSETQ. This CDR3 has 17 amino acids. CDR3 nucleotides: TGCGCCAGCAGCCCTTCCCGCGACTCTCTCAACACCGGGGAGCTGTTTTTT. Its translation is CASSPSRDSLNTGELFF. Full variable domain (rest looked up from reference TRBV5-1 and TRBJ2-2): KAGVTQTPRYLIKTRGQQVTLSCSPISGHRSVSWYQQTPGQGLQFLFEYFSETQRNKGNFPGRFSGRQFSNSRSEMNVSTLELGDSALYLCASSPSRDSLNTGELFFGEGSRLTVL.

This clonotype was seen only a few times. V is TRBV4-2 and J is TRBJ1-1; D not certain. This CDR3 comprises 18 residues. The ends were cut back, 0 bases at V and 1 base at J, with 18 bases in the middle. Germline loops: CDR1 LGHNA, CDR2 YNFKEQ. The CDR3 nucleotides read TGTGCCAGCAGCCAAGATTCACACCTATTGGTAGGGAACACTGAAGCTTTCTTT. It is translated as CASSQDSHLLVGNTEAFF.

This clonotype occurred a few times. This chain links TRBV27 with TRBJ1-6; D call uncertain. Trimming removed 2 bases from V and 14 bases from J, with 16 bases in between. The length of the CDR3 is 14 residues. CDR1 and CDR2 from the germline V gene are MNHEY and SMNVEV (reference sequence). This chain's CDR3 is CASSLSPDLRSLHF. DNA of the CDR3: TGTGCCAGCAGTTTAAGTCCGGACCTCAGATCCCTCCACTTT.

In DNA, the CDR3 is TGTGCCAGCAGCCCAGGGATTTGGAGGGACAGGGGAGGCAATGAGCAGTACTTC. It yields the protein CASSPGIWRDRGGNEQYF. The chain has TRBV7-2 and TRBJ2-5, with 10 bases aligning to TRBD1. Germline V gene lookup returns CDR1 SGHTA and CDR2 FQGNSA. The trim removed 5 bases at V and 11 bases at J, leaving 23 bases unmatched. The CDR3 is made up of 18 amino acids.

Concerning this clonotype itself: A much larger clone lies a single base off, so this may be a read error. This rearrangement joins TRBV12-3 or TRBV12-4 to TRBJ2-3; D uncertain. V was cut by 8 bases and J by 0 bases, with 15 bases left in between. The CDR3 length is 15 residues. The CDR3 loop is CASRQEPVSTDTQYF. Written as DNA, the CDR3 is TGTGCCAGCCGCCAAGAGCCCGTAAGCACAGATACGCAGTATTTT.

The chain combines TRBV5-1 with TRBJ2-5; D may be TRBD1 (6 bases). The V end lost 1 base, the J end lost 2 bases, and 12 bases lay between the germline ends. The germline CDR1 and CDR2 sequences are SGHRS and YFSETQ. This CDR3 comprises 15 residues. CDR3: CASSLSGQQQETQYF. In nucleotides, the CDR3 is TGCGCCAGCAGCTTGAGCGGACAGCAGCAAGAGACCCAGTACTTC.

In this sample, this clonotype turned up a few times. V is TRBV2 and J is TRBJ2-5; no clear D gene. The J call is in doubt because the DNA end fits TRBJ2-7 better. The germline gives CDR1 SNHLY, CDR2 FYNNEI. This CDR3 has 10 amino acids. The DNA of the CDR3 is TGTGCCACCAGGTCCCGCGAGCAGTACTTC. Encoded protein: CATRSREQYF.

A few counts support this clonotype. V gene TRBV7-2 combines with J gene TRBJ2-3; perhaps TRBD2 as D (5 bases). V was clipped by 5 bases and J by 8 bases, with 11 bases between them. The CDR3 extends over 12 amino acids. Germline V gene data show CDR1 as SGHTA and CDR2 as FQGNSA. Here the CDR3 reads CASSPSLGTQYF. The CDR3 region has the DNA TGTGCCAGCAGCCCTAGCCTAGGTACGCAGTATTTT.

This clonotype has just one count. The rearrangement joins TRBV7-2 to TRBJ2-3; D assignment may be TRBD1 or TRBD2 (6 bases each). V lost 5 bases and J 10 bases, leaving 19 bases between the germline ends. The germline V gene has CDR1 SGHTA and CDR2 FQGNSA. This CDR3 contains 14 residues. CDR3 protein: CASSTFGGPDAQYF. CDR3 DNA sequence: TGTGCCAGCAGCACATTTGGGGGGCCTGATGCGCAGTATTTT.

This sequence joins TRBV20-1 and TRBJ2-5; possible D gene TRBD1, 6 bases. The DNA matches TRBJ2-1 better at its end, which makes the J call doubtful. CDR1 DFQATT and CDR2 SNEGSKA come from the germline V gene (reference sequence). The CDR3 consists of 15 residues. The CDR3 sequence is CSADGLRDTQETQFF. CDR3 DNA sequence: TGCAGTGCGGATGGACTTAGGGACACTCAAGAGACCCAGTTCTTC.

The J gene is TRBJ2-7, the V gene TRBV4-1; the D gene is possibly TRBD1 (6 bases). The CDR3 extends over 15 amino acids. V was trimmed by 3 bases and J by 0 bases, leaving 12 bases between them. CDR1 is MGHRA, CDR2 YSYEKL, per germline. CDR3: CASSHQDSSSYEQYF. In DNA, the CDR3 is TGCGCCAGCAGCCATCAGGACAGTAGCTCCTACGAGCAGTACTTC.

The gene calls are TRBV25-1 and TRBJ1-1; D not resolved. CDR1 is MGHDK and CDR2 is SYGVNS in the germline V gene. The CDR3 runs 13 residues. V was trimmed by 6 bases and J by 6 bases, leaving 14 bases between them. In DNA, the CDR3 is TGTGCCAGCAGCCTTGAGGAAGACGCTGAAGCTTTCTTT. Encoded protein: CASSLEEDAEAFF.